What follows describes a single T cell receptor beta chain. What it binds is unknown. A much larger clonotype is one base distant, so this may be a read error. These data originate in a study of blood T cells in healthy people across ages. General study points: Strong correlation was found linking TCR beta diversity to naive T cell percentage.

Using a J-beta primer mix together with a sample-barcoded 5' primer, a second PCR was run for about 6 to 12 cycles. Each TCR beta cDNA got a 12-nucleotide random molecular identifier. One entry per CDR3 protein results from TCRdb running MiXCR on the 5' RACE reads. The repertoire holds some 880,000 distinct CDR3 sequences, with approximately 35% as singletons. The CDR3 has 12 amino acids. Input material: blood. This chain connects TRBV12-3 or TRBV12-4 to TRBJ1-4; the D is unclear. The TCR originated in a man younger than 30 in good health. CDR3 protein: CAGSLEGRKLFF. The DNA for the CDR3 is TGTGCCGGCAGTTTAGAGGGTAGGAAACTGTTTTTT.